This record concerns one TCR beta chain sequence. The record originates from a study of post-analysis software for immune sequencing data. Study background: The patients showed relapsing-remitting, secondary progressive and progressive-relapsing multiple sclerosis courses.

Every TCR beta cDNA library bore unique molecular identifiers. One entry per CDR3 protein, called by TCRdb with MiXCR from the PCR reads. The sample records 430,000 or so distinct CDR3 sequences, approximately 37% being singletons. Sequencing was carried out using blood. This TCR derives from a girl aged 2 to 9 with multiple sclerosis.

This chain's CDR3 is CASSLSVTGADTQYF. CDR3 coding DNA: TGTGCCAGCAGTCTATCCGTTACAGGAGCAGATACGCAGTATTTT. The rearrangement joins TRBV6-6 to TRBJ2-3, with D tentatively TRBD1 (5 bases). Trimming pared 5 bases from V and 4 bases from J, leaving 16 bases between. From germline, CDR1 is MNHNY and CDR2 SVGAGI (reference sequence). The CDR3 covers 15 residues.